These T cell receptor beta chains were read from a single sample in a study of T cell responses to AZD1222 COVID-19 vaccine. Sequencing used immunoSEQ multiplex PCR; TCRdb keeps in-frame clones, though not all of them. The sample has 150,000 to 250,000 clones, under 95% seen once. Source: peripheral blood, taken 28 days after the second AZD1222 dose. These receptors came from an adult who received the AZD1222 COVID-19 vaccine. Both conserved end residues are part of each CDR3. Fields, in order: clone size, D gene, V gene, J gene, CDR3 protein. The D gene is left open where the match is weak. The size field is filled for only some rows; it gives once, few, many or a size class.

>.|TRBD1|TRBV2|TRBJ1-5
CARGGTGTNQPQHF
>.|TRBD2|TRBV6-5|TRBJ2-1
CASSRTSGGGEQFF
>few|.|TRBV2|TRBJ2-2
CASSAWSNTGELFF
>.|.|TRBV4-1|TRBJ1-2
CASAGFSDVTYGYTF
>.|TRBD1|TRBV29-1|TRBJ2-5
CSVETGGKTQYF
>.|.|TRBV6-2/TRBV6-3|TRBJ1-4
CASSIRPPEKLFF
>.|.|TRBV24-1|TRBJ1-2
CATSDQDRTWGYTF
>.|.|TRBV19|TRBJ2-1
CASSTRRVRQGDEQFF
>.|.|TRBV7-3|TRBJ2-7
CASSLSGGSYEQYF
>.|TRBD1|TRBV28|TRBJ2-7
CASSLERWTGGARSYEQYF
>.|TRBD1|TRBV5-1|TRBJ1-1
CASSSPGQGRAFF
>.|TRBD1|TRBV5-5|TRBJ1-4
CASSLNAGGNEKLFF
>.|TRBD1|TRBV5-1|TRBJ2-2
CASSPRTGSGELFF
>.|.|TRBV5-5|TRBJ1-1
CASSLARDWQAFF
>.|.|TRBV5-1|TRBJ2-5
CASSRDLLGETQYF
>.|.|TRBV6-1|TRBJ2-1
CASSEAPFFDSRYNEQFF
>.|.|TRBV27|TRBJ1-2
CASSISSGRDYGYTF
>.|.|TRBV6-5|TRBJ2-2
CASSYGGHAGELFF
>.|.|TRBV5-1|TRBJ2-3
CASRLGTDTQYF
>once|TRBD1|TRBV5-1|TRBJ1-2
CASSADRGGYGYTF